Sequencing of this T cell receptor (beta chain) was carried out in a study of regulatory T cells in long-lasting Graves disease. The study, taken as a whole, reports: Persistent disease was characterized by preferential usage of TRBV28, TRBJ1-2 and TRBJ2-5.

This clonotype was detected many times. Its antigen is not identified. Through Arm-PCR of CDR3 regions and iRepertoire HTBI primers, TCR beta libraries were built. Per the authors' pipeline: Identification yielded about 66 TRBV and about 15 TRBJ segments across samples. TCRdb re-derived calls from the multiplex PCR reads in MiXCR, one entry per CDR3 protein. These V and J calls are TCRdb output, not the study's own analysis. The sample records about 200,000 distinct CDR3 sequences, about 16% being singletons. The time point denotes: newly diagnosed GD, antithyroid drugs for less than 3 months. The TCR library was prepared using RNA isolated from PBMCs. The patients were drawn from one endocrinology department in Xi'an, China. Germline CDR1 and CDR2: MNHEY and SVGAGI. This CDR3 region has 12 residues. V was pared by 4 bases and J by 4 bases, with 7 bases between.

Sequencing was performed on peripheral blood mononuclear cells (PBMCs), taken at new diagnosis, from a patient treated with antithyroid drugs. The receptor was isolated from a female donor with Graves disease. The rearrangement links TRBV6-5 to TRBJ2-5; D not certain. The CDR3 DNA is TGTGCCAGCAGTTTCAACTCAGAGACCCAGTACTTC. Amino acid sequence: CASSFNSETQYF.